The 22 T cell receptor beta chains presented below share a single source sample, sequenced in a study of T cells in Graves' hyperthyroidism and ophthalmopathy. The TCR beta CDR3 regions underwent amplification using RNA transcripts as the source. TCR CDR3 underwent first-round RT-PCR with the HTBI primer set. From the multiplex PCR reads, TCRdb called clonotypes with MiXCR, one entry per CDR3 protein. The repertoire consists of roughly 93,000 distinct CDR3 sequences, with around 40% occurring once and the leading ten covering roughly a tenth. Sequenced material: peripheral blood or thyroid tissue (not recorded which). These receptors originate from a woman aged 25 to 39 with Graves' hyperthyroidism.

This clonotype appeared a few times. The CDR3 is CSVPAASTEAFF. The CDR3 region has the DNA TGCAGCGTCCCGGCCGCAAGCACTGAAGCTTTCTTT. The chain uses TRBV29-1 and TRBJ1-1; D remains unclear. This CDR3 is 12 amino acids long. With 6 bases removed from V and 4 bases from J, the gap between germline ends came to 12 bases. Germline loops: CDR1 SQVTM, CDR2 ANQGSEA. The variable domain in full, completed from reference TRBV29-1 and TRBJ1-1, reads SAVISQKPSRDICQRGTSLTIQCQVDSQVTMMFWYRQQPGQSLTLIATANQGSEATYESGFVIDKFPISRPNLTFSTLTVSNMSPEDSSIYLCSVPAASTEAFFGQGTRLTVV.

This chain connects TRBV20-1 to TRBJ2-7; the match to TRBD2 covers 14 bases. The CDR3 loop spans 16 amino acids. Trimming removed 1 base from V and 5 bases from J; junction bases left unmatched: 7. Looked up from germline, CDR1 is DFQATT and CDR2 is SNEGSKA (reference sequence). The CDR3 is CSARAGLAGAAHEQYF. CDR3 in DNA: TGCAGTGCTAGAGCGGGACTAGCGGGAGCGGCCCACGAGCAGTACTTC.

The chain is built from TRBV5-1 and TRBJ1-1; the D gene is possibly TRBD1 (6 bases). The CDR3 contains 14 residues. From germline, CDR1 is SGHRS and CDR2 YFSETQ. V lost 4 bases and J lost 3, with 13 bases in between. This CDR3 is CASSVQGRDTEAFF. CDR3 DNA sequence: TGCGCCAGCAGCGTCCAGGGGCGGGACACTGAAGCTTTCTTT.

This clonotype was counted ten times or more. The rearrangement uses TRBV7-9 and TRBJ2-3; 7 bases agree with TRBD2. The CDR3 spans 16 residues. V was pared by 5 bases and J by 2 bases, with 10 bases of the junction left unmatched. Germline V CDR1 and CDR2: SEHNR, FQNEAQ (reference sequence). The CDR3 sequence: CASSPGGSGYTDTQYF. The CDR3 DNA is TGTGCCAGCAGCCCCGGTGGTAGCGGGTACACAGATACGCAGTATTTT.

At least ten counts were recorded for this clonotype. The genes are TRBV14 and TRBJ1-2; a possible D gene is TRBD1 (5 bases). Germline V gene data show CDR1 as SGHDN and CDR2 as FVKESK. The CDR3 runs to 15 residues. V was cut by 4 bases and J by 4 bases, with 16 bases left in between. The CDR3 coding sequence is TGTGCCAGCAGCCCCCCGGGGACCGGGGGCTATGGCTACACCTTC. Protein sequence: CASSPPGTGGYGYTF.

This clonotype has ten or more counts. This chain connects TRBV27 to TRBJ1-2; tentatively, D is TRBD1 (6 bases). This CDR3 has 14 amino acids. The V end lost 6 bases, the J end lost 8 bases, and 19 bases lay between the germline ends. Germline lookup yields CDR1 MNHEY and CDR2 SMNVEV (reference sequence). In nucleotides, the CDR3 is TGTGCCAGCAGGGCCTGGACAGCCAGAGAGGGCTACACCTTC. The encoded protein is CASRAWTAREGYTF.

Comment on this clonotype: One end of the junction is discordant with germline, which a read error may explain. This chain uses TRBV7-2 with TRBJ2-2; maybe TRBD2 (5 bases). CDR1 is SGHTA, CDR2 FQGNSA, per germline. The CDR3 contains 13 residues. CDR3 sequence: CASRPIGTGELLF. CDR3 coding DNA: TGTGCCAGCAGGCCTATAGGCACCGGGGAGCTGCTTTTT. The full variable domain, its missing parts supplied by reference TRBV7-2 and TRBJ2-2, is GAGVSQSPSNKVTEKGKDVELRCDPISGHTALYWYRQSLGQGLEFLIYFQGNSAPDKSGLPSDRFSAERTGGSVSTLTIQRTQQEDSAVYLCASRPIGTGELLFGEGSRLTVL.

V is TRBV29-1 and J is TRBJ2-2; D is ambiguous. Germline V CDR1 and CDR2: SQVTM, ANQGSEA. The V end was cut by 2 bases, the J end by 5 bases, with 6 bases between. The CDR3 sequence is 12 residues long. CDR3 bases: TGCAGCGTTGAACATCGAACCGGGGAGCTGTTTTTT. It is translated as CSVEHRTGELFF.

This clonotype came up a few times. V gene TRBV28 combines with J gene TRBJ2-7; weak D call: TRBD2 (5 bases). The CDR3 contains 17 residues. The V gene's germline CDR1 is MDHEN and CDR2 SYDVKM. With 5 bases removed from V and 2 bases from J, the gap between germline ends came to 22 bases. Here the CDR3 reads CASSTRLARSITYEQYF. CDR3 sequence (DNA): TGTGCCAGCAGTACCCGGCTAGCACGTAGCATCACCTACGAGCAGTACTTC.

Comments on this clonotype: This sequence may be a read error, since a much larger clone differs from it by one base. It is likely a read error, because the conserved phenylalanine at the end of the CDR3 is missing. Here the CDR3 DNA reads TGTGCCACCAGCGACACAGGGTCAGGGGCCAACGTCCTGACTCTC. Translated, it gives CATSDTGSGANVLTL. V is TRBV15 and J is TRBJ2-6; perhaps TRBD1 as D (6 bases). The CDR3 length is 15 residues. The germline V gene has CDR1 LNHNV and CDR2 YYDKDF (reference sequence). Trimming pared 5 bases from V and 4 bases from J, leaving 12 bases between.

This clonotype has ten or more counts. The gene calls are TRBV7-2 and TRBJ2-7; perhaps TRBD1 as D (6 bases). CDR1 SGHTA and CDR2 FQGNSA come from the germline V gene. The CDR3 extends over 14 amino acids. V was trimmed by 2 bases and J by 4 bases, leaving 12 bases between them. CDR3 sequence: CASSLWAGVYEQYF. As DNA, the CDR3 is TGTGCCAGCAGCTTATGGGCAGGGGTTTACGAGCAGTACTTC.

This clonotype was recorded once. V gene TRBV7-9 combines with J gene TRBJ1-1; 8 nucleotides match TRBD1. Trimming at V came to 5 bases and at J to 11 bases, leaving 13 bases not matched to a gene. Germline V gene lookup returns CDR1 SEHNR and CDR2 FQNEAQ (reference sequence). The CDR3 totals 14 residues. The CDR3 loop reads CASSERGDRSSAFF. CDR3 coding DNA: TGTGCCAGCAGCGAGCGGGGGGACAGGAGCTCCGCTTTCTTT.

This clonotype has a handful of counts. The CDR3 protein is CASSLVIAGDEQYF. The CDR3, as DNA: TGTGCCAGCAGTTTGGTGATAGCGGGAGACGAGCAGTACTTC. The rearrangement uses TRBV7-9 and TRBJ2-7; 9 positions match TRBD2. V was clipped by 6 bases and J by 5 bases; unmatched bases: 8. CDR1 is SEHNR and CDR2 is FQNEAQ in the germline V gene (reference sequence). CDR3 length equals 14 residues.

This sequence joins TRBV20-1 and TRBJ2-5, with 7 bases aligning to TRBD1. The CDR3 is 13 residues long. Germline V gene sequence: CDR1 DFQATT, CDR2 SNEGSKA (reference sequence). J was trimmed by 5 bases and V by 0 bases; bases with no gene match: 3. The CDR3 DNA follows: TGCAGTGCTAGAGAAGGGGGCGGGGAGACCCAGTACTTC. It translates to CSAREGGGETQYF.

On this clonotype itself: This CDR3 is missing its conserved last phenylalanine or tryptophan, likely due to a read error. The chain links TRBV14 to TRBJ1-1; D unclear. This CDR3 is 13 amino acids long. Trimming left V 4 bases short and J 4 bases short, with 10 bases between. Germline-derived CDR1 and CDR2 are SGHDN and FVKESK. The CDR3: CASSLAWGTEAFL. CDR3 nucleotides: TGTGCCAGCAGCCTTGCATGGGGCACTGAAGCTTTCCTT.

This clonotype was counted ten times or more. This rearrangement joins TRBV5-1 to TRBJ1-3, with TRBD1 matching over 9 bases. V shed 4 bases, J shed 4 bases, and the junction held 9 bases outside the gene matches. CDR1 SGHRS and CDR2 YFSETQ come from the germline V gene. The CDR3 has 16 amino acids. CDR3 loop: CASSLRDRESGNTIYF. In DNA form, the CDR3 reads TGCGCCAGCAGCCTGCGGGACAGGGAATCCGGAAACACCATATATTTT.

V is TRBV30 and J is TRBJ1-2; tentatively, D is TRBD1 (5 bases). The ends were cut back, 0 bases at V and 7 bases at J, with 15 bases in the middle. Germline CDR1 GTSNPN, CDR2 SVGIG (reference sequence). The CDR3 covers 14 residues. The CDR3 DNA sequence: TGTGCCTGGAGTGTTAGACGGGGCCCACCTGGCTACACCTTC. Its translation is CAWSVRRGPPGYTF.

Judged by abundance, this clonotype is medium-sized. The chain carries TRBV4-2 and TRBJ2-7; a possible D gene is TRBD1 (6 bases). The V gene's germline CDR1 is LGHNA and CDR2 YNFKEQ. The CDR3 covers 13 residues. The V and J ends lost 3 bases and 7 bases respectively, with 13 bases between them. In DNA form, the CDR3 reads TGTGCCAGCAGCCAGGCACAGGGACGGGAGCAGTACTTC. Translating gives CASSQAQGREQYF.

About this clonotype itself: The CDR3 carries no conserved terminal phenylalanine or tryptophan, so it likely arises from a read error. No DNA is shown, since the ends of the CDR3 on it are uncertain; the CDR3 is the one TCRdb lists. This chain uses TRBV10-3 with TRBJ2-5; the table calls TRBD2, which could not be checked here. The CDR3 has 16 amino acids, counting both end residues. Germline lookup yields CDR1 ENHRY and CDR2 SYGVKD. The CDR3 here is CATRGTGGNYGYTFGS.

In the case of this clonotype: One junction end disagrees with the germline gene, perhaps due to a read error. The chain's CDR3 is CASSYFGPSTDTQYF. The CDR3 DNA follows: TGTGCCAGCAGCTACTTTGGACCTAGCACAGATACGCAGTATTTT. The J gene is TRBJ2-3, the V gene TRBV6-6; no definite D call. The CDR3 consists of 15 residues. Germline V gene lookup returns CDR1 MNHNY and CDR2 SVGAGI (reference sequence).

The sample holds a few counts of this clonotype. The chain combines TRBV20-1 with TRBJ2-7, with 8 bases identical to TRBD1. Unmatched junction bases numbered 6, after V lost 3 bases and J lost 2 bases. CDR1 and CDR2 (germline): DFQATT, SNEGSKA (reference sequence). The CDR3 is made up of 14 amino acids. CDR3 loop: CSASPGTGPYEQYF. The CDR3 nucleotides read TGCAGTGCTAGTCCCGGGACAGGCCCCTACGAGCAGTACTTC.

The chain couples TRBV20-1 to TRBJ1-1, with 9 bases that match TRBD1. The V gene's germline CDR1 is DFQATT and CDR2 SNEGSKA (reference sequence). CDR3 size: 13 residues. V was pared by 5 bases and J by 5 bases, with 6 bases of the junction left unmatched. CDR3 sequence reads: CSAPGTGRTEAFF. The CDR3 region has the DNA TGCAGTGCTCCCGGGACAGGGAGGACTGAAGCTTTCTTT.